This record covers a single T cell receptor beta chain. The data were taken from a study of response to subunit inactivated influenza vaccine. TCRdb re-called the RT-PCR reads with MiXCR, one entry per CDR3 protein. The sample consists of about 540,000 distinct CDR3 sequences, 20% to 25% of them appearing once. The CDR3 contains 15 residues. With V trimmed by 4 bases and J by 6 bases, 10 bases remained unmatched. Per the germline V gene, CDR1 is SEHNR and CDR2 is FQNEAQ (reference sequence). These records were also assigned to another study, of T cells expressing NK-cell markers. That paper notes: cDNA encoding TCR beta was synthesized via 5'RACE template switching incorporating UMIs. Sequencing of TCR beta repertoires drew on sorted CD3+CD56+NKG2C+, CD3+CD56+NKG2C- and CD3+CD56-NKG2C+ T cells. In a few donors, these clonotypes also led the CD3+CD56-NKG2C+ fraction.

The sequence came from a man aged 45-65 years who received an inactivated influenza vaccine. The material was CD4+ T cells sorted from PBMCs, obtained about 11 days after vaccination. The chain combines TRBV7-9 with TRBJ2-7; TRBD1 agrees at 9 bases. CDR3 loop: CASSSTQGQGREQYF. The DNA for the CDR3 is TGTGCCAGCAGCTCGACCCAGGGACAGGGACGCGAGCAGTACTTC.